This T cell receptor (beta chain) appears in the sequencing data of a study of blood T cell repertoires in COVID-19. Turning to the study itself: Both acute and convalescent COVID-19 samples were obtained from the United States, Italy and Spain. PBMCs, B-cell-depleted T cells, or T cells were the source of the cDNA or gDNA that made up the material.

How the authors handled the data: Amplified reference gene primers provided the basis for estimating nucleated cell counts. Profiled with immunoSEQ multiplex PCR; TCRdb holds only in-frame clones, not every one. The V and J calls and clone size come from that table; D and trimming were worked out from the DNA. The repertoire holds around 41,000 clones, approximately 81% seen once, with roughly 13% in the top ten. V was trimmed by 2 bases and J by 0 bases, leaving 15 bases between them. Germline CDR1 SGHRS, CDR2 YFSETQ. This CDR3 has 16 amino acids. The sequenced sample was peripheral blood. This TCR derives from a human donor in a cohort sampled during active COVID-19. The chain links TRBV5-1 to TRBJ2-7; D possibly corresponds to TRBD1 (5 bases). The CDR3 coding sequence is TGCGCCAGCAGCTTAATGTCGACAGCTACCTCCTACGAGCAGTACTTC. It yields the protein CASSLMSTATSYEQYF.